This T cell receptor beta chain derives from a study of T cells in localized non-small cell lung cancer. Regarding the study as a whole: There were a median about 53 of the top 100 tumor clones appearing in adjacent lung. Elevated blood T cell density was associated with longer overall survival. Owing to sequencing of a solitary tumor region, heterogeneity cannot be discounted.

TCRdb's table, derived via immunoSEQ multiplex PCR, lists solely in-frame clones and lacks some. The sample has 30,000 to 35,000 clones; around 93% are singletons. CDR1 is SGHRS and CDR2 is YFSETQ in the germline V gene. The CDR3 length is 15 residues. V dropped 1 base and J dropped 0; count of bases not matched to a gene: 1. This clone was observed a single time. Antigen specificity is unknown. The chain recombines TRBV5-1 with TRBJ1-1, with 9 nucleotides matching TRBD1. Sequenced material: peripheral blood, taken before any cancer treatment. This sequence was found in a female donor aged 60 or older with stage I lung adenocarcinoma. The CDR3 here is CASSLTGGLNTEAFF. The CDR3 coding sequence is TGCGCCAGCAGCTTGACAGGGGGCTTGAACACTGAAGCTTTCTTT.